The 25 T cell receptor beta chains in this list originate from one sample, sequenced in a study of regulatory T cells after allogeneic stem cell transplantation. RNA was reverse transcribed by SMARTer RACE, then the TCR beta CDR3 region was amplified. From the 5' RACE reads, TCRdb called clonotypes with MiXCR, one entry per CDR3 protein. This sample has some 970 distinct CDR3 sequences; about 17% occur once, and the top ten carry around 12%. Material: sorted CD4+ T cells from blood (whether regulatory or conventional is not recorded), obtained 30 days after allogeneic stem cell transplant. The receptors were gathered from a human patient who had an allogeneic stem cell transplant, so the T cells may come from the graft donor.

By share, this clonotype ranks as medium-sized. The chain recombines TRBV6-6 with TRBJ1-5; D is possibly TRBD1 (5 bases). The germline V gene encodes CDR1 MNHNY and CDR2 SVGAGI (reference sequence). The CDR3 contains 15 residues. The V end lost 0 bases, the J end lost 3 bases, and 9 bases lay between the germline ends. CDR3 coding DNA: TGTGCCAGCAGTTACTCTCGGGGGGTCAATCAGCCCCAGCATTTT. Its protein product is CASSYSRGVNQPQHF.

By share of the sample, this clonotype is medium-sized. Its ends do not fully match the called genes, so a read error is possible. CDR3 protein: CASSPTPGQGYTSPLHF. DNA for the CDR3: TGTGCCAGCTCACCGACACCAGGACAGGGTTATACTTCACCCCTCCACTTT. The chain combines TRBV18 with TRBJ1-6; 8 bases are a match to TRBD1. CDR1 and CDR2 (germline): KGHSH, LQKENI. This CDR3 is built from 17 residues. Looking up the rest from reference TRBV18 and TRBJ1-6 gives the full variable domain: NAGVMQNPRHLVRRRGQEARLRCSPMKGHSHVYWYRQLPEEGLKFMVYLQKENIIDESGMPKERFSAEFPKEGPSILRIQQVVRGDSAAYFCASSPTPGQGYTSPLHFGNGTRLTVT.

Relative to its sample, this clonotype is large (0.1 to 1%). The rearrangement uses TRBV4-1 and TRBJ2-7; 15 positions agree with TRBD2. CDR3 length: 21 amino acids. CDR1 and CDR2 from the germline V gene are MGHRA and YSYEKL. J gave up 0 bases and V 0 bases, and 12 bases lay outside the gene matches. In nucleotides, the CDR3 is TGCGCCAGCAGCCAAGATCTTTCCACCGGGACTAGCGGGAGGCGCTCCTACGAGCAGTACTTC. Translated, it gives CASSQDLSTGTSGRRSYEQYF.

By frequency in the sample, this clonotype is medium-sized. This rearrangement joins TRBV6-5 to TRBJ2-7, with TRBD1 matching over 9 bases. CDR3 length equals 15 residues. The J segment lost 3 bases and the V segment lost 7 bases, leaving 10 bases of the junction unmatched. The germline CDR1 and CDR2 sequences are MNHEY and SVGAGI. CDR3 sequence: CASTVGTGRFYEQYF. CDR3 DNA sequence: TGTGCCAGCACTGTCGGGACAGGGCGATTCTACGAGCAGTACTTC.

This chain connects TRBV6-5 to TRBJ2-2; 7 bases fit TRBD1. The ends lost 5 bases at V and 2 bases at J; junction bases unmatched: 8. CDR3 size: 16 residues. Looked up from germline, CDR1 is MNHEY and CDR2 is SVGAGI. The CDR3 loop is CASSKNRGVNTGELFF. CDR3 coding DNA: TGTGCCAGCAGTAAAAACAGGGGCGTCAACACCGGGGAGCTGTTTTTT.

By share, this clonotype ranks as large (0.1 to 1%). CDR3 in amino acids: CSLGTAQETQYF. The CDR3 bases are TGCAGCCTAGGGACAGCGCAAGAGACCCAGTACTTC. V usage is TRBV29-1 and J usage is TRBJ2-5; 7 bases agree with TRBD1. The ends lost 8 bases at V and 2 bases at J; junction bases unmatched: 5. Germline CDR1 is SQVTM and CDR2 is ANQGSEA. The CDR3 extends over 12 amino acids.

Comment on this clonotype: A read error may produce the germline difference seen at one junction end. The V gene is TRBV5-5, the J gene TRBJ2-2, with D possibly being TRBD1 (5 bases). The CDR3 is 15 amino acids. Germline-derived CDR1 and CDR2 are SGHKS and YYEKEE (reference sequence). CDR3 protein: CAGSQGAINTGELFF. CDR3 DNA sequence: TGTGCCGGCAGCCAAGGGGCGATAAACACCGGGGAGCTGTTTTTT.

This clonotype has only a few counts. This chain uses TRBV29-1 with TRBJ2-7; possible D gene TRBD1, 5 bases. V was pared by 4 bases and J by 6 bases, with 19 bases between. CDR1 is SQVTM, CDR2 ANQGSEA, per germline. The CDR3 has 14 amino acids. The CDR3 loop reads CSVGVLTVQCEQYF. The CDR3 DNA follows: TGCAGCGTTGGAGTTCTGACAGTCCAGTGCGAGCAGTACTTC.

This clonotype rates as medium-sized. The chain links TRBV6-1 to TRBJ2-5, with TRBD1 matching 8 bases. The V segment lost 6 bases and the J segment 2 bases; nucleotides outside the gene matches: 8. The length of the CDR3 is 15 residues. Germline lookup yields CDR1 MNHNS and CDR2 SASEGT. CDR3 region: CASSEPGQVQETQYF. CDR3 in DNA: TGTGCCAGCAGCGAGCCGGGACAGGTACAAGAGACCCAGTACTTC.

This clonotype is medium-sized. J is TRBJ1-1 and V is TRBV18, with a tentative D call TRBD1 (6 bases). V dropped 6 bases and J dropped 6 bases, with 14 bases sitting between them. Germline assignment: CDR1 KGHSH and CDR2 LQKENI. This CDR3 has 13 residues. The chain's CDR3 is CASSLRGEAEAFF. Written as DNA, the CDR3 is TGTGCCAGCTCCCTTAGGGGGGAGGCTGAAGCTTTCTTT.

A word on this clonotype: Likely a read error: the CDR3 ends without its conserved phenylalanine or tryptophan. The chain has TRBV7-9 and TRBJ1-3, with D maybe TRBD1 (6 bases). CDR1 and CDR2 (germline): SEHNR, FQNEAQ (reference sequence). The CDR3 extends over 15 amino acids. The CDR3, as DNA: TGTGCCAGCAGCTTAGGGACAGACTCTGGAAACACTATATATTCT. Its translation is CASSLGTDSGNTIYS.

This clonotype was seen once. One junction end disagrees with the germline gene, perhaps due to a read error. The chain employs TRBV10-3 and TRBJ2-7; a weak D match, TRBD1 (6 bases). The CDR3 contains 14 residues. Germline V CDR1 and CDR2: ENHRY, SYGVKD. CDR3 sequence (DNA): TGCGCCATCAGCCAAGGGGGACACGGGGACGAGCAGTACTTC. This codes for CAISQGGHGDEQYF.

This clonotype is termed large. The CDR3 bases are TGCGCCAGCAGCTTGGAGAGTTACAATGAAAAACTGTTTTTT. Its protein is CASSLESYNEKLFF. The rearrangement joins TRBV5-1 to TRBJ1-4, with D hard to call. Trimming stripped 0 bases from V and 5 bases from J, with 8 bases between. CDR1 and CDR2 (germline): SGHRS, YFSETQ. The CDR3 length is 14 residues.

With regard to this clonotype: A clone one base away is much larger, so this may be a read error. V usage is TRBV7-2 and J usage is TRBJ1-2, with unresolved D. The germline CDR1 and CDR2 sequences are SGHTA and FQGNSA. V was shortened by 6 bases and J by 7 bases, with 15 bases between the two germline ends. CDR3 length: 13 amino acids. The CDR3 is CASRGIALGGYTF. The CDR3 coding sequence is TGTGCCAGCAGAGGGATAGCTTTGGGTGGCTACACCTTC.

This clonotype is large by share. This rearrangement joins TRBV19 to TRBJ1-6, with 8 bases that match TRBD1. V shed 6 bases, J shed 12 bases, and the junction held 7 bases outside the gene matches. The length of the CDR3 is 13 residues. Germline V CDR1 and CDR2: LNHDA, SQIVND (reference sequence). The CDR3: CASRDRGAEPLHF. In nucleotides, the CDR3 is TGTGCCAGTAGAGACAGGGGTGCTGAACCCCTCCACTTT.

By share, this clonotype ranks as large. The chain is built from TRBV4-1 and TRBJ2-2, with 13 bases identical to TRBD2. There are 18 residues in the CDR3. The ends lost 5 bases at V and 5 bases at J; junction bases unmatched: 11. Per germline, CDR1 MGHRA and CDR2 YSYEKL. CDR3 residues: CASSASVTSGRNTGELFF. DNA of the CDR3: TGCGCCAGCAGCGCCTCCGTGACTAGCGGGAGGAATACCGGGGAGCTGTTTTTT.

This clonotype is large within its sample. J is TRBJ2-7 and V is TRBV6-5, with 7 positions matching TRBD1. V lost 7 bases to trimming and J lost 2 bases; unmatched junction nucleotides: 8. The length of the CDR3 is 14 residues. From germline, CDR1 is MNHEY and CDR2 SVGAGI. DNA for the CDR3: TGTGCCAGCACCCCCGGGGACAGAACCTACGAGCAGTACTTC. Its protein is CASTPGDRTYEQYF.

V usage is TRBV5-1 and J usage is TRBJ2-3, with D perhaps matching TRBD1 (5 bases). This CDR3 has 14 amino acids. Per the germline V gene, CDR1 is SGHRS and CDR2 is YFSETQ. V was trimmed by 6 bases and J by 4 bases, leaving 15 bases between them. The chain's CDR3 is CASMYQGRADTQYF. CDR3 DNA: TGCGCCAGCATGTATCAGGGTAGAGCAGATACGCAGTATTTT.

This clonotype is labeled medium-sized. The chain links TRBV6-6 to TRBJ1-5; D gene uncertain. The ends were cut back, 7 bases at V and 0 bases at J, with 7 bases in the middle. Germline V gives CDR1 MNHNY, CDR2 SVGAGI (reference sequence). CDR3 length: 13 amino acids. CDR3 bases: TGTGCCAGCAAGAGGTATAGCAATCAGCCCCAGCATTTT. As protein: CASKRYSNQPQHF.

This clonotype is labeled medium-sized. This sequence joins TRBV6-1 and TRBJ1-6; a possible D gene is TRBD1 (5 bases). V dropped 5 bases and J dropped 8 bases, with 13 bases sitting between them. Germline V CDR1 and CDR2: MNHNS, SASEGT. The CDR3 spans 14 residues. The CDR3 DNA follows: TGTGCCAGCAGTATCCAGGGTGGCGATTCACCCCTCCACTTT. It yields the protein CASSIQGGDSPLHF.

This clonotype turned up a few times. The chain couples TRBV4-1 to TRBJ2-3; 10 bases align to TRBD2. The CDR3 spans 16 residues. Germline CDR1 and CDR2: MGHRA and YSYEKL. V shed 3 bases, J shed 4 bases, and the junction held 7 bases outside the gene matches. This CDR3 reads CASSHRWTSGADTQYF. The DNA for the CDR3 is TGCGCCAGCAGCCACCGGTGGACTAGCGGTGCAGATACGCAGTATTTT.

The chain carries TRBV6-5 and TRBJ2-5, with 7 bases identical to TRBD1. Germline lookup yields CDR1 MNHEY and CDR2 SVGAGI. V was pared by 6 bases and J by 5 bases, with 6 bases of the junction left unmatched. The CDR3 has 13 residues. CDR3 amino acids: CASSRQGQETQYF. The CDR3, as DNA: TGTGCCAGCAGCAGACAGGGCCAGGAGACCCAGTACTTC.

This chain uses TRBV4-2 with TRBJ2-1, with D perhaps TRBD2 (7 bases). Germline loops: CDR1 LGHNA, CDR2 YNFKEQ. This CDR3 has 15 amino acids. Trimming removed 7 bases from V and 5 bases from J, with 18 bases in between. The CDR3 is CASTPLAGAHNEQFF. The CDR3 DNA is TGTGCCAGCACCCCTCTGGCGGGGGCCCACAATGAGCAGTTCTTC.

This clonotype is classed as large. The chain uses TRBV30 and TRBJ2-2; D call uncertain. V was shortened by 5 bases and J by 4 bases, with 11 bases between the two germline ends. The germline gives CDR1 GTSNPN, CDR2 SVGIG (reference sequence). This CDR3 is built from 13 residues. The CDR3 bases are TGTGCCTGGGCCGAGCGATTCACCGGGGAGCTGTTTTTT. Its protein is CAWAERFTGELFF.

The chain carries TRBV20-1 and TRBJ2-3; D uncertain. This CDR3 has 13 amino acids. The V and J ends lost 5 bases and 2 bases respectively, with 11 bases between them. The germline CDR1 and CDR2 sequences are DFQATT and SNEGSKA (reference sequence). The CDR3 DNA follows: TGCAGTGCTCCACCGGGCCCCACAGATACGCAGTATTTT. It encodes CSAPPGPTDTQYF.